These 28 T cell receptor beta chains were sequenced from one sample in a study of blood T cell repertoires in COVID-19. Repertoires were generated with immunoSEQ multiplex PCR, while TCRdb's copy carries only in-frame clones and drops some. Of roughly 190,000 clones listed, 84% are singletons. Input material: PBMCs or T cells enriched from blood (not recorded which). These receptors came from a woman aged 25 to 45 who had been exposed to COVID-19.

The V and J genes are TRBV7-9 and TRBJ1-1, with D hard to call. The V gene lost 5 bases and the J gene lost 11 bases, with 12 bases spanning the gap. The CDR3 has 11 amino acids. Germline-derived CDR1 and CDR2 are SEHNR and FQNEAQ (reference sequence). The CDR3 loop reads CASSTTFWAFF. The CDR3 region has the DNA TGTGCCAGCAGCACGACTTTTTGGGCTTTCTTT. Filled out from reference TRBV7-9 and TRBJ1-1, the complete variable domain reads DTGVSQNPRHKITKRGQNVTFRCDPISEHNRLYWYRQTLGQGPEFLTYFQNEAQLEKSRLLSDRFSAERPKGSFSTLEIQRTEQGDSAMYLCASSTTFWAFFGQGTRLTVV.

The genes are TRBV15 and TRBJ1-4; unclear D gene. Germline values: CDR1 LNHNV, CDR2 YYDKDF (reference sequence). The CDR3 is made up of 10 amino acids. V lost 8 bases and J 10 bases, leaving 8 bases between the germline ends. CDR3 residues: CATGVGKLFF. In DNA form, the CDR3 reads TGTGCCACCGGAGTCGGAAAACTGTTTTTT. The complete variable domain, with remaining parts taken from reference TRBV15 and TRBJ1-4, reads DAMVIQNPRYQVTQFGKPVTLSCSQTLNHNVMYWYQQKSSQAPKLLFHYYDKDFNNEADTPDNFQSRRPNTSFCFLDIRSPGLGDTAMYLCATGVGKLFFGSGTQLSVL.

V and J are TRBV12-5 and TRBJ2-5, with 7 nucleotides matching TRBD1. V shed 3 bases, J shed 4 bases, and the junction held 8 bases outside the gene matches. The V gene's germline CDR1 is LGHNT and CDR2 FRNRAP. The CDR3 contains 15 residues. The CDR3 sequence is CASGLQQGILETQYF. The CDR3 DNA follows: TGTGCTAGTGGTTTACAACAGGGGATCTTAGAGACCCAGTACTTC.

The chain links TRBV5-1 to TRBJ2-7, with D unclear. Trimming took 0 bases from V and 4 from J, leaving 14 bases between them. CDR3 length equals 15 residues. Germline CDR1 is SGHRS and CDR2 is YFSETQ. CDR3 in amino acids: CASSLDQFRRYEQYF. The CDR3 DNA reads TGCGCCAGCAGCTTGGATCAGTTTCGGAGATACGAGCAGTACTTC.

About this clone: A read error may explain this, as a much larger clone is one base away. The J gene is TRBJ1-2, the V gene TRBV7-6, with TRBD1 identical over 11 bases. Germline CDR1 and CDR2: SGHVS and FNYEAQ. The CDR3 is made up of 15 amino acids. Losses at the gene ends were 5 bases for V and 2 bases for J; bases not matched to a gene: 4. DNA of the CDR3: TGTGCCAGCAGCGCCTGGACAGGGGGCAACTATGGCTACACCTTC. Translating it yields CASSAWTGGNYGYTF. The full variable domain, with the rest looked up from reference TRBV7-6 and TRBJ1-2, is GAGVSQSPRYKVTKRGQDVALRCDPISGHVSLYWYRQALGQGPEFLTYFNYEAQQDKSGLPNDRFSAERPEGSISTLTIQRTEQRDSAMYRCASSAWTGGNYGYTFGSGTRLTVV.

The CDR3 region is CASSQDRGYTGELFF. CDR3 bases: TGTGCCAGCAGCCAAGATAGGGGGTACACCGGGGAGCTGTTTTTT. This rearrangement joins TRBV3-1 (or the pseudogene TRBV3-2) to TRBJ2-2; D may be TRBD1 (6 bases). Germline V gene data show CDR1 as LGHDT and CDR2 as YNNKEL (reference sequence). This CDR3 contains 15 residues. V gave up 0 bases and J gave up 3 bases, with 8 bases separating them.

The J gene is TRBJ1-1, the V gene TRBV6-1, with D unresolved. V was cut by 4 bases and J by 0 bases, with 15 bases left in between. CDR3 length: 16 amino acids. Germline CDR1 MNHNS, CDR2 SASEGT. The CDR3, as DNA: TGTGCCAGCAGTGGGTGGGTTGCCAGGTTGAACACTGAAGCTTTCTTT. It encodes CASSGWVARLNTEAFF.

This sequence joins TRBV2 and TRBJ1-2, with D perhaps TRBD1 (6 bases). The CDR3 sequence is 13 residues long. Trimming left V 3 bases short and J 5 bases short, with 10 bases between. The germline CDR1 and CDR2 sequences are SNHLY and FYNNEI. The CDR3 reads CASSETGRYGYTF. CDR3 nucleotide sequence: TGTGCCAGCAGTGAGACAGGTAGATATGGCTACACCTTC.

V usage is TRBV7-2 and J usage is TRBJ2-7, with 7 bases matching TRBD2. The CDR3 has 15 residues. Germline V gene data show CDR1 as SGHTA and CDR2 as FQGNSA. The ends lost 5 bases at V and 4 bases at J; junction bases unmatched: 11. DNA of the CDR3: TGTGCCAGCAGCGGGGGGGTAGGAGGGTGGTACGAGCAGTACTTC. Its protein is CASSGGVGGWYEQYF.

In its sample, this clone was seen once. The V call is TRBV28, the J call TRBJ2-3, with a possible D match to TRBD1 (6 bases). Germline CDR1 MDHEN, CDR2 SYDVKM. This CDR3 region has 14 residues. V was cut by 6 bases and J by 2 bases, with 12 bases left in between. CDR3 DNA sequence: TGTGCCAGCAGGGACAGACCATACACAGATACGCAGTATTTT. Protein: CASRDRPYTDTQYF.

This clone was detected once. The chain recombines TRBV30 with TRBJ2-5; TRBD2 agrees at 9 bases. The CDR3 is made up of 13 amino acids. The V gene's germline CDR1 is GTSNPN and CDR2 SVGIG (reference sequence). The CDR3 DNA follows: TGTGCATGCGACAGGAGCGGGAGGGAGACCCAGTACTTC. This gives the protein CACDRSGRETQYF.

The chain recombines TRBV2 with TRBJ1-1; D is unresolved. Per germline, CDR1 SNHLY and CDR2 FYNNEI. The CDR3 has 16 amino acids. V gave up 0 bases and J gave up 0 bases, with 11 bases separating them. The CDR3 bases are TGTGCCAGCAGTGAAGCGCGGGTAGCCATGAACACTGAAGCTTTCTTT. Translated, it gives CASSEARVAMNTEAFF.

This clone was counted only a few times. The genes are TRBV4-3 and TRBJ2-6; D ambiguous. This CDR3 contains 16 residues. V lost 2 bases to trimming and J lost 1 base, with 9 bases between them. Germline CDR1 is LGHNA and CDR2 is YSLEER. CDR3 in amino acids: CASSQSSGSGANVLTF. DNA of the CDR3: TGCGCCAGCAGCCAAAGTTCGGGTTCTGGGGCCAACGTCCTGACTTTC.

The genes are TRBV9 and TRBJ1-1; D remains ambiguous. Trimming pared 4 bases from V and 8 bases from J, leaving 15 bases between. Germline-derived CDR1 and CDR2 are SGDLS and YYNGEE. This CDR3 is built from 13 residues. The CDR3: CASSPETGVEAFF. The DNA of the CDR3 is TGTGCCAGCAGCCCAGAAACCGGGGTAGAAGCTTTCTTT.

This chain connects TRBV4-3 to TRBJ2-3, with 13 positions matching TRBD2. This CDR3 has 15 residues. V lost 1 base to trimming and J lost 11 bases; unmatched junction nucleotides: 6. Germline-derived CDR1 and CDR2 are LGHNA and YSLEER. CDR3: CASSQGGTSGVGQYF. The CDR3 coding sequence is TGCGCCAGCAGCCAAGGGGGGACTAGCGGGGTGGGGCAGTATTTT.

The gene calls are TRBV29-1 and TRBJ1-2; possibly TRBD1 for D (6 bases). Germline V gene data show CDR1 as SQVTM and CDR2 as ANQGSEA. Deletions cut 5 bases from V and 1 base from J, with 8 bases between. The CDR3 loop spans 12 amino acids. This CDR3 reads CSVLQGNYGYTF. CDR3 in DNA: TGCAGCGTTTTACAGGGTAACTATGGCTACACCTTC.

This clone was seen only once. V and J are TRBV6-5 and TRBJ2-1; a weak D match, TRBD2 (5 bases). Germline values: CDR1 MNHEY, CDR2 SVGAGI. The CDR3 extends over 13 amino acids. V shed 6 bases and J shed 5 bases, with 11 bases lying between them. The CDR3 DNA sequence: TGTGCCAGCAGCGCCGGGATAAACAATGAGCAGTTCTTC. Its protein is CASSAGINNEQFF.

V gene TRBV18 combines with J gene TRBJ2-7; maybe TRBD2 (5 bases). CDR1 and CDR2 from the germline V gene are KGHSH and LQKENI. V lost 3 bases and J 3 bases, leaving 12 bases between the germline ends. The CDR3 is made up of 14 amino acids. CDR3 region: CASSPPVGGYEQYF. CDR3 in DNA: TGTGCCAGCTCACCTCCCGTTGGAGGCTACGAGCAGTACTTC.

This chain links TRBV4-1 with TRBJ1-2; D is ambiguous. Trimming shortened V by 3 bases and J by 5 bases, and 10 bases separated the two germline ends. The germline V gene encodes CDR1 MGHRA and CDR2 YSYEKL. This CDR3 has 13 residues. CDR3 in DNA: TGCGCCAGCAGCCAGGAGGGATTTTATGGCTACACCTTC. Amino acids: CASSQEGFYGYTF.

The CDR3 sequence is CASREGNTIYF. CDR3 coding DNA: TGTGCCAGCAGAGAGGGAAACACCATATATTTT. The chain links TRBV6-5 to TRBJ1-3; no definite D call. The CDR3 runs 11 residues. V dropped 6 bases and J dropped 4 bases, with 4 bases sitting between them. The germline V gene has CDR1 MNHEY and CDR2 SVGAGI.

The rearrangement uses TRBV5-6 and TRBJ2-2; 8 nucleotides line up with TRBD1. This CDR3 has 15 residues. CDR1 SGHDT and CDR2 YYEEEE come from the germline V gene. The junction had 4 bases not matched to a gene; V was cut back by 0 bases and J by 6 bases. The DNA of the CDR3 is TGTGCCAGCAGCTTGGCAGGACAGGGCTCCGGGGAGCTGTTTTTT. Amino acids: CASSLAGQGSGELFF.

V usage is TRBV2 and J usage is TRBJ2-2; D gene unclear. This CDR3 has 14 amino acids. Germline CDR1 reads SNHLY; CDR2 reads FYNNEI. The ends were cut back, 6 bases at V and 2 bases at J, with 10 bases in the middle. The CDR3 nucleotides read TGTGCCAGCAGGGGCGAACTTAACACCGGGGAGCTGTTTTTT. Amino acid sequence: CASRGELNTGELFF.

This chain connects TRBV12-5 to TRBJ2-2, with unresolved D. CDR3 length: 13 amino acids. CDR1 LGHNT and CDR2 FRNRAP come from the germline V gene. Trimming took off 7 bases at V and 0 bases at J, with 6 bases between the two ends. CDR3 residues: CASAGSNTGELFF. CDR3 bases: TGTGCTAGTGCCGGGTCGAACACCGGGGAGCTGTTTTTT.

This sequence joins TRBV6-5 and TRBJ1-2, with TRBD1 identical over 7 bases. V shed 5 bases, J shed 4 bases, and the junction held 7 bases outside the gene matches. The CDR3 spans 14 residues. Germline CDR1 reads MNHEY; CDR2 reads SVGAGI. The CDR3: CASSRQGGGYGYTF. In nucleotides, the CDR3 is TGTGCCAGCAGTCGACAGGGCGGCGGCTATGGCTACACCTTC.

The rearrangement links TRBV6-5 to TRBJ2-3, with 9 bases that match TRBD2. V lost 7 bases to trimming and J lost 5 bases; unmatched junction nucleotides: 7. The germline CDR1 and CDR2 sequences are MNHEY and SVGAGI. The CDR3 totals 14 residues. The CDR3 DNA sequence: TGTGCCAGCAAGTTGCGGGGGGGTGGAGATACGCAGTATTTT. This encodes CASKLRGGGDTQYF.

In nucleotides, the CDR3 is TGTGCCAGCAGCCCTACTAGAAACACCATATATTTT. Its protein is CASSPTRNTIYF. This sequence joins TRBV6-2 or TRBV6-3 and TRBJ1-3; D unclear. Trimming stripped 6 bases from V and 5 bases from J, with 8 bases between. Per germline, CDR1 MNHEY and CDR2 SVGEGT. The CDR3 extends over 12 amino acids.

The chain couples TRBV6-5 to TRBJ2-7; 7 nucleotides align to TRBD1. Germline CDR1 MNHEY, CDR2 SVGAGI. This CDR3 region has 15 residues. With 0 bases clipped from V and 1 base from J, the junction kept 3 bases outside the gene matches. DNA for the CDR3: TGTGCCAGCAGTTACTCGACAGGGCTATCCTACGAGCAGTACTTC. Its translation: CASSYSTGLSYEQYF.

This chain uses TRBV3-1 (or the pseudogene TRBV3-2) with TRBJ2-7, with D possibly being TRBD2 (6 bases). This CDR3 is 14 amino acids long. The germline V gene encodes CDR1 LGHDT and CDR2 YNNKEL (reference sequence). V shed 1 base and J shed 4 bases, with 11 bases lying between them. The chain's CDR3 is CASSQALGTYEQYF. CDR3 coding DNA: TGTGCCAGCAGCCAAGCCCTGGGGACTTACGAGCAGTACTTC.